This T cell receptor beta chain came from a study of blood T cell repertoires in COVID-19. Study-wide context: Acute and convalescent COVID-19 specimens originated in the United States, Italy and Spain. Sources were T cells, B-cell-depleted T cells, or PBMCs; the material itself was cDNA or gDNA.

Source study methods: Estimates of nucleated cell counts were drawn from the amplification of reference gene primers. Sequencing used immunoSEQ multiplex PCR; TCRdb keeps in-frame clones, though not all of them. That table furnishes V, J and clone size, whereas the DNA furnished D and trimming. The repertoire holds 200,000 to 250,000 clones, with roughly 87% as singletons. A single count supports this clone. The CDR3 is 14 residues long. CDR1 and CDR2 (germline): GTSNPN, SVGIG (reference sequence). V shed 6 bases and J shed 3 bases, with 15 bases lying between them. This sequence was found in a woman between 18 and 30 years old who had recovered from COVID-19. V gene TRBV30 combines with J gene TRBJ2-4; TRBD2 is a possible D gene (5 bases). The sample comprised peripheral blood. The CDR3 nucleotides are TGTGCCTGCGGGGAACGGGCCAACAAAAACATTCAGTACTTC. It codes for CACGERANKNIQYF.